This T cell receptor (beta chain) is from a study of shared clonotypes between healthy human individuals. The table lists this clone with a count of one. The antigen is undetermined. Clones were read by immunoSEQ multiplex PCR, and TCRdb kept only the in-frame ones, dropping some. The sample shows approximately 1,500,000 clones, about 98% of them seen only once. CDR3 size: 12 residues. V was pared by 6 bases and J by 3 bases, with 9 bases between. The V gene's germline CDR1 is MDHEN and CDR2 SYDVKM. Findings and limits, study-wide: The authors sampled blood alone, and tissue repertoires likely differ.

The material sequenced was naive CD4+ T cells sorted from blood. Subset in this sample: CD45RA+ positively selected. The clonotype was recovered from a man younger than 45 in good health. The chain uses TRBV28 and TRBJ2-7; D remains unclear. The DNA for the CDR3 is TGTGCCAGCAGACTTAGTTTCTACGAGCAGTACTTC. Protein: CASRLSFYEQYF.